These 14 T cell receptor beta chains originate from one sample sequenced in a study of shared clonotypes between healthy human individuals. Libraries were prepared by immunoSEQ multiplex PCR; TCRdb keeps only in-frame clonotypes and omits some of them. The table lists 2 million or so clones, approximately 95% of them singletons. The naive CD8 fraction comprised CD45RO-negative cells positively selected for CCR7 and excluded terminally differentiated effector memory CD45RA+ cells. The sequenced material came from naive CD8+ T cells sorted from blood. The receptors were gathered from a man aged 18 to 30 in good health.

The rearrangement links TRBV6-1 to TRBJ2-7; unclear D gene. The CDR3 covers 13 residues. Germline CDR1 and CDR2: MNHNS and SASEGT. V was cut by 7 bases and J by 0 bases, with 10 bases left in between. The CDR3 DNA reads TGTGCCAGCACCCACGTGGCCTCCTACGAGCAGTACTTC. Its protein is CASTHVASYEQYF.

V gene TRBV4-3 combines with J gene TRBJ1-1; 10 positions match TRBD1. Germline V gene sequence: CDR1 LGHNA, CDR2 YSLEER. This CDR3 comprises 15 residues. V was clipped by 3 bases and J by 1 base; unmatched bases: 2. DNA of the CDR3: TGCGCCAGCAGCCAGGGACAGGGGCCGAACACTGAAGCTTTCTTT. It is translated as CASSQGQGPNTEAFF.

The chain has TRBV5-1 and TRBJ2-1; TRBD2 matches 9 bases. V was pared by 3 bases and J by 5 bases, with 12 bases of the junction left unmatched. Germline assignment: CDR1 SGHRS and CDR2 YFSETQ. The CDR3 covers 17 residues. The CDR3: CASSSDFSGSGDNEQFF. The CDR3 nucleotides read TGCGCCAGCAGCTCGGACTTTAGCGGGAGTGGCGACAATGAGCAGTTCTTC. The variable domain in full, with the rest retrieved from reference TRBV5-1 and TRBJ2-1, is KAGVTQTPRYLIKTRGQQVTLSCSPISGHRSVSWYQQTPGQGLQFLFEYFSETQRNKGNFPGRFSGRQFSNSRSEMNVSTLELGDSALYLCASSSDFSGSGDNEQFFGPGTRLTVL.

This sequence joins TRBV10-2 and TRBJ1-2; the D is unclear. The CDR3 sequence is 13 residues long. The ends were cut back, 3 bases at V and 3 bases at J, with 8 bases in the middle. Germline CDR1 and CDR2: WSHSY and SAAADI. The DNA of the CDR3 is TGCGCCAGCAGTGAAACGGGCGACTATGGCTACACCTTC. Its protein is CASSETGDYGYTF.

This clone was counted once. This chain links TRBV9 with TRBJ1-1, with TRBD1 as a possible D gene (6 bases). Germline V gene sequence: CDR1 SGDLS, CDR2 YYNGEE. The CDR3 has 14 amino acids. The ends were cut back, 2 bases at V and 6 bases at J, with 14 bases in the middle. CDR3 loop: CASSVGALGAEAFF. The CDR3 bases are TGTGCCAGCAGCGTGGGGGCCCTAGGGGCTGAAGCTTTCTTT.

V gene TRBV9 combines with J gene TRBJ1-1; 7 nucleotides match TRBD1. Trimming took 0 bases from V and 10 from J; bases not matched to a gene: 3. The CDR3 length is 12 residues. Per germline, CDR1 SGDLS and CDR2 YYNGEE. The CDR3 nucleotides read TGTGCCAGCAGCGTAGAGGGGGCTGCAGCTTTCTTT. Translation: CASSVEGAAAFF.

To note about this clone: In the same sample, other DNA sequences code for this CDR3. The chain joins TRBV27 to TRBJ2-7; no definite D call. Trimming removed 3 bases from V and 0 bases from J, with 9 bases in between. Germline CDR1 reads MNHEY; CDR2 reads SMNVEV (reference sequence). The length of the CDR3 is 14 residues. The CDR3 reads CASSFGPNSYEQYF. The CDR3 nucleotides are TGTGCCAGCAGTTTTGGGCCGAACTCCTACGAGCAGTACTTC.

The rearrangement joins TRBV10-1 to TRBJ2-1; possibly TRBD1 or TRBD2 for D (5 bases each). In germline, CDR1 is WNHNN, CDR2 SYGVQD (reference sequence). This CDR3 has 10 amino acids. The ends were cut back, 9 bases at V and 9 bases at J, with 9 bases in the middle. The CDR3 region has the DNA TGCGCCAGTCGGGGCCGTGAGCAGTTCTTC. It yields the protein CASRGREQFF.

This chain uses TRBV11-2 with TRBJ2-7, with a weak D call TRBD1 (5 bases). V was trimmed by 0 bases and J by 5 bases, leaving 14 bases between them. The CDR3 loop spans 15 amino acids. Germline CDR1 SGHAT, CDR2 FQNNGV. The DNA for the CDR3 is TGTGCCAGCAGCTTAGATGCAGGGCAGGTAAACGAGCAGTACTTC. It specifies CASSLDAGQVNEQYF.

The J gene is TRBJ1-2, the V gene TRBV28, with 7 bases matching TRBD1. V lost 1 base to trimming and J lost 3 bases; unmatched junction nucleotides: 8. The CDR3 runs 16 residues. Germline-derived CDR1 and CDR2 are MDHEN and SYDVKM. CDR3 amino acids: CASSLLLTGDDYGYTF. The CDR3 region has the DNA TGTGCCAGCAGTTTATTATTAACAGGGGATGACTATGGCTACACCTTC.

CDR3 sequence: CASSSDGGDYEQYF. The CDR3 nucleotides read TGTGCCAGCAGCTCTGACGGAGGGGACTACGAGCAGTACTTC. The rearrangement joins TRBV11-2 to TRBJ2-7; TRBD2 is a possible D gene (6 bases). The CDR3 length is 14 residues. Trimming took 4 bases from V and 3 from J, leaving 13 bases between them. Looked up from germline, CDR1 is SGHAT and CDR2 is FQNNGV.

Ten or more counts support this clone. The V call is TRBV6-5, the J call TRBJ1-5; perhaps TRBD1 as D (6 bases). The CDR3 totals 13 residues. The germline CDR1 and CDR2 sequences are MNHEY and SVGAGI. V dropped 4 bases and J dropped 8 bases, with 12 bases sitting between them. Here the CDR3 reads CASSFQGFEPQHF. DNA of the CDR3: TGTGCCAGCAGTTTCCAGGGGTTTGAGCCCCAGCATTTT.

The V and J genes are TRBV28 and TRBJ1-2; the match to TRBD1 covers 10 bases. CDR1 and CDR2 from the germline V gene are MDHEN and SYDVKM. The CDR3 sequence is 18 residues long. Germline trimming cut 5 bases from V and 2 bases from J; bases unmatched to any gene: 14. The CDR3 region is CASSLHILDRGSNYGYTF. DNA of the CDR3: TGTGCCAGCAGTCTACATATCCTGGACAGGGGGTCGAACTATGGCTACACCTTC.

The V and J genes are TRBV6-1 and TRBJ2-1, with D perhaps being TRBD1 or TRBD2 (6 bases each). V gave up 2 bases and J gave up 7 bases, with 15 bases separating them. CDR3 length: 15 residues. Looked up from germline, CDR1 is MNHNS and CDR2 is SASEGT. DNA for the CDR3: TGTGCCAGCAGTGAAAACAGGGACTTATGGAATGAGCAGTTCTTC. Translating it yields CASSENRDLWNEQFF.